Listed below are T cell receptor beta chains from one sample, sequenced in a study of chemoradiotherapy in HPV16-positive cancers. The method was immunoSEQ multiplex PCR; TCRdb's version includes in-frame clones alone and lacks a portion of them. This table has 15,000 to 20,000 clones, 70% appearing once. Here the sequenced sample was tumor tissue, taken from a patient who underwent chemoradiotherapy. All receptors derive from a human donor with HPV-associated anogenital cancer. CDR3s include the opening cysteine and the closing phenylalanine or tryptophan. Fields, in order: J gene, D gene, clone size, V gene, CDR3 DNA, CDR3 protein. The D gene is left open where the match is weak. Clone sizes are given selectively: once, few, many, or a class where the clone is expanded.

J gene: TRBJ1-6; D gene: TRBD1; clone size: .; V gene: TRBV28; CDR3 DNA: TGTGCCAGCAGATGGACAGGTGAAGGGCCCCTCCACTTT; CDR3 protein: CASRWTGEGPLHF
J gene: TRBJ1-5; D gene: .; clone size: .; V gene: TRBV7-9; CDR3 DNA: TGTGCCAGCAGCTTAGAGCCGGGTCAGCCCCAGCATTTT; CDR3 protein: CASSLEPGQPQHF
J gene: TRBJ1-1; D gene: .; clone size: .; V gene: TRBV2; CDR3 DNA: TGTGCCAGCAGTAGGGGGGTGAACACTGAAGCTTTCTTT; CDR3 protein: CASSRGVNTEAFF
J gene: TRBJ1-3; D gene: .; clone size: .; V gene: TRBV5-1; CDR3 DNA: TGCGCCAGCAGTCGATCAGGGCTCGGAAACACCATATATTTT; CDR3 protein: CASSRSGLGNTIYF
J gene: TRBJ2-3; D gene: TRBD2; clone size: .; V gene: TRBV28; CDR3 DNA: TGTGCCACCCGGTTAGCGGGGGCGTTCGGAGATACGCAGTATTTT; CDR3 protein: CATRLAGAFGDTQYF
J gene: TRBJ2-5; D gene: TRBD1; clone size: .; V gene: TRBV5-1; CDR3 DNA: TGTGCCAGCAGCGCCACGGGGGACAGGGTGGAGACCCAGTACTTC; CDR3 protein: CASSATGDRVETQYF
J gene: TRBJ1-6; D gene: .; clone size: medium-sized; V gene: TRBV2; CDR3 DNA: TGTGCCACCCGACGGGGGCAAAATTCACCCCTCCACTTT; CDR3 protein: CATRRGQNSPLHF
J gene: TRBJ1-3; D gene: TRBD1; clone size: .; V gene: TRBV4-1; CDR3 DNA: TGCGCCAGCAGCCGTGACAGGGGGGATGGAAACACCATATATTTT; CDR3 protein: CASSRDRGDGNTIYF
J gene: TRBJ2-1; D gene: .; clone size: .; V gene: TRBV2; CDR3 DNA: TGTGCCAGCAACCCGGGTAACAATGAGCAGTTCTTC; CDR3 protein: CASNPGNNEQFF
J gene: TRBJ2-5; D gene: .; clone size: medium-sized; V gene: TRBV30; CDR3 DNA: TGTGCCTGGAGTGGTAGGAGTGAGACCCAGTACTTC; CDR3 protein: CAWSGRSETQYF
J gene: TRBJ1-5; D gene: .; clone size: few; V gene: TRBV2; CDR3 DNA: TGTGCCAGCAGGTACAGGGTTAATCAGCCCCAGCATTTT; CDR3 protein: CASRYRVNQPQHF
J gene: TRBJ2-2; D gene: TRBD2; clone size: .; V gene: TRBV2; CDR3 DNA: TGTGCCAGCTGCCTAGCGGGGGGCCCAAACACCGGGGAGCTGTTTTTT; CDR3 protein: CASCLAGGPNTGELFF
J gene: TRBJ1-2; D gene: TRBD1; clone size: .; V gene: TRBV7-2; CDR3 DNA: TGTGCCAGCAGCTCCTGGACAGGGCGCATTATCTATGGCTACACCTTC; CDR3 protein: CASSSWTGRIIYGYTF
J gene: TRBJ2-1; D gene: TRBD1; clone size: few; V gene: TRBV6-6; CDR3 DNA: TGTGCCAGCAGTTACTCTGAGACAGGGGGCTCAAGGTTCTTC; CDR3 protein: CASSYSETGGSRFF
J gene: TRBJ2-7; D gene: .; clone size: .; V gene: TRBV18; CDR3 DNA: TGTGCCAGCTCACCAAGCGGAACCCCCTACGAGCAGTACTTC; CDR3 protein: CASSPSGTPYEQYF
J gene: TRBJ2-3; D gene: .; clone size: .; V gene: TRBV30; CDR3 DNA: TGTGCCTGGAGTGTACAAGGGGCTGGCACAGATACGCAGTATTTT; CDR3 protein: CAWSVQGAGTDTQYF
J gene: TRBJ2-7; D gene: TRBD1; clone size: once; V gene: TRBV28; CDR3 DNA: TGTGCCAGCAAAGCACAGGGGGCTTACGAGCAGTACTTC; CDR3 protein: CASKAQGAYEQYF
J gene: TRBJ2-7; D gene: .; clone size: .; V gene: TRBV2; CDR3 DNA: TGTGCCAGCGGGCCAGACAGGAACGAGCAGTACTTC; CDR3 protein: CASGPDRNEQYF
J gene: TRBJ1-3; D gene: .; clone size: .; V gene: TRBV5-6; CDR3 DNA: TGTGCCAGCAGCTTGGCAGGTCGCTCTGGAAACACCATATATTTT; CDR3 protein: CASSLAGRSGNTIYF
J gene: TRBJ1-2; D gene: TRBD1; clone size: .; V gene: TRBV4-2; CDR3 DNA: TGTGCCAGCAGCCCCGGGACAGGGAGTGGGTCGGGAGGCTACACCTTC; CDR3 protein: CASSPGTGSGSGGYTF
J gene: TRBJ2-5; D gene: TRBD1; clone size: .; V gene: TRBV6-1; CDR3 DNA: TGTGCCAGCAGGGTGGGACAGAAAGAGACCCAGTACTTC; CDR3 protein: CASRVGQKETQYF
J gene: TRBJ1-5; D gene: TRBD1; clone size: few; V gene: TRBV6-6; CDR3 DNA: TGTGCCAGCAGTTACCAAAGGGGACAGCCCAATCAGCCCCAGCATTTT; CDR3 protein: CASSYQRGQPNQPQHF
J gene: TRBJ1-1; D gene: .; clone size: medium-sized; V gene: TRBV2; CDR3 DNA: TGTGCCATTCGGGGGCCCCGGAACACTGAAGCTTTCTTT; CDR3 protein: CAIRGPRNTEAFF
J gene: TRBJ2-7; D gene: .; clone size: medium-sized; V gene: TRBV19; CDR3 DNA: TGTGCCAGTAGTATACGCTCCTCCACCGAGCAGTACTTC; CDR3 protein: CASSIRSSTEQYF
J gene: TRBJ2-1; D gene: .; clone size: .; V gene: TRBV12-5; CDR3 DNA: TGTGCTAGTGGTTATTCCCCCCCTTACAATGAGCAGTTCTTC; CDR3 protein: CASGYSPPYNEQFF
J gene: TRBJ2-7; D gene: TRBD2; clone size: .; V gene: TRBV2; CDR3 DNA: TGTGCCAGCAGCTACGGACTAGTCTCCGAGCAGTACTTC; CDR3 protein: CASSYGLVSEQYF
J gene: TRBJ1-1; D gene: .; clone size: .; V gene: TRBV6-5; CDR3 DNA: TGTGCCAGTCGGTGGACTGAAGCTTTCTTT; CDR3 protein: CASRWTEAFF
J gene: TRBJ2-2; D gene: .; clone size: large; V gene: TRBV28; CDR3 DNA: TGTGCCAGCAGCTCACGGGGCACCGGGGAGCTGTTTTTT; CDR3 protein: CASSSRGTGELFF
J gene: TRBJ2-7; D gene: TRBD1; clone size: few; V gene: TRBV28; CDR3 DNA: TGTGCCAGCTGGGGACAGGGAGCTCGGCAGTACTTC; CDR3 protein: CASWGQGARQYF
J gene: TRBJ2-3; D gene: .; clone size: .; V gene: TRBV5-1; CDR3 DNA: TGCGCCAGCAGCTGGCCCCTGAGGGGCGGGAGCACAGATACGCAGTATTTT; CDR3 protein: CASSWPLRGGSTDTQYF
J gene: TRBJ1-2; D gene: TRBD1; clone size: .; V gene: TRBV27; CDR3 DNA: TGTGCCAGCAGTTCCGGACAGGGAGGAGGCTACACCTTC; CDR3 protein: CASSSGQGGGYTF
J gene: TRBJ2-1; D gene: TRBD2; clone size: .; V gene: TRBV7-2; CDR3 DNA: TGTGCCAGCAGCCCCCTGCGGGGGGGGGTCTCTGAGCAGTTCTTC; CDR3 protein: CASSPLRGGVSEQFF
J gene: TRBJ2-5; D gene: .; clone size: .; V gene: TRBV5-5; CDR3 DNA: TGTGCCAGCAGCTTGGTTCTCGGCGTCCAAGAGACCCAGTACTTC; CDR3 protein: CASSLVLGVQETQYF
J gene: TRBJ2-3; D gene: .; clone size: once; V gene: TRBV5-1; CDR3 DNA: TGCGCCAGCAGCTTGCTAGCGACAGATACGCAGTATTTT; CDR3 protein: CASSLLATDTQYF
J gene: TRBJ1-4; D gene: .; clone size: .; V gene: TRBV5-1; CDR3 DNA: TGCGCCAGCAGCATCTTAGGGTCAGTCAATGAAAAACTGTTTTTT; CDR3 protein: CASSILGSVNEKLFF
J gene: TRBJ2-3; D gene: .; clone size: .; V gene: TRBV5-1; CDR3 DNA: TGCGCCAGCAGCTTGTGGGTCGAGCTTACAGATACGCAGTATTTT; CDR3 protein: CASSLWVELTDTQYF
J gene: TRBJ1-6; D gene: .; clone size: .; V gene: TRBV30; CDR3 DNA: TGTGCCTGGAGGTCTCAGCATTCACCCCTCCACTTT; CDR3 protein: CAWRSQHSPLHF
J gene: TRBJ2-5; D gene: .; clone size: .; V gene: TRBV5-1; CDR3 DNA: TGCGCCAGCAGCTTGTTCCAGGGCGCACCCCCCCGGCCCCTCCAAGAGACCCAGTACTTC; CDR3 protein: CASSLFQGAPPRPLQETQYF
J gene: TRBJ2-1; D gene: TRBD2; clone size: .; V gene: TRBV30; CDR3 DNA: TGTCCGACCCACCCTAGCGGGAGGTACAATGAGCAGTTCTTC; CDR3 protein: CPTHPSGRYNEQFF
J gene: TRBJ2-2; D gene: TRBD1; clone size: .; V gene: TRBV10-3; CDR3 DNA: TGTGCCATCAGGGCGTCGACAGGGGCTCACACCGGGGAGCTGTTTTTT; CDR3 protein: CAIRASTGAHTGELFF
J gene: TRBJ1-3; D gene: .; clone size: .; V gene: TRBV7-9; CDR3 DNA: TGTGCCAGCAGCGCTAGTGAAGCAGGGGACACCATATATTTT; CDR3 protein: CASSASEAGDTIYF
J gene: TRBJ2-3; D gene: .; clone size: .; V gene: TRBV5-1; CDR3 DNA: TGCGCCAGCAGCTTGGTCGTGGGGCCTAGCACAGATACGCAGTATTTT; CDR3 protein: CASSLVVGPSTDTQYF
J gene: TRBJ1-2; D gene: .; clone size: .; V gene: TRBV10-3; CDR3 DNA: TGTGCCATCAGTGAGTCGGACACGAAAGGCTACACCTTC; CDR3 protein: CAISESDTKGYTF
J gene: TRBJ2-2; D gene: .; clone size: few; V gene: TRBV6-4; CDR3 DNA: TGTGCCAGCAGTGTGAAGGGAGACACCGGGGAGCTGTTTTTT; CDR3 protein: CASSVKGDTGELFF
J gene: TRBJ2-2; D gene: .; clone size: few; V gene: TRBV7-2; CDR3 DNA: TGTGCCAGCAGCTTAGTGTGGGCCGGGGAGCTGTTTTTT; CDR3 protein: CASSLVWAGELFF
J gene: TRBJ2-7; D gene: .; clone size: .; V gene: TRBV5-4; CDR3 DNA: TGTGCCAGCAGCTTTAAGGTCCGCGAATCCCTTTACTCCTACGAGCAGTACTTC; CDR3 protein: CASSFKVRESLYSYEQYF
J gene: TRBJ2-1; D gene: .; clone size: .; V gene: TRBV7-8; CDR3 DNA: TGTGCCAGCAGCCGAAACAATGAGCAGTTCTTC; CDR3 protein: CASSRNNEQFF